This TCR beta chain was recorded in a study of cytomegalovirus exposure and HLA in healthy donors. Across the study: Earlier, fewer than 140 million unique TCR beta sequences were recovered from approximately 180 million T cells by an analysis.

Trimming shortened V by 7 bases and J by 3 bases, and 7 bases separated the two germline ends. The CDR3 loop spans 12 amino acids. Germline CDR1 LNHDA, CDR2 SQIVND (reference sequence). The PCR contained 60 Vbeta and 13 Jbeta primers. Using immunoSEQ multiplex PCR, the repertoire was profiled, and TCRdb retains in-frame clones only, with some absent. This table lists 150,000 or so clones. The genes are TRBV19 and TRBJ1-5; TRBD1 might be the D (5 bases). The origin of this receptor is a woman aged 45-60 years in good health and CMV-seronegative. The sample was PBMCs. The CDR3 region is CASTRANQPQHF. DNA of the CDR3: TGTGCCAGTACCAGGGCCAATCAGCCCCAGCATTTT.